Listed below are T cell receptor beta chains from one sample, sequenced in a study of liver allograft versus peripheral blood T cells. In TCRdb, the reads were re-called with MiXCR into one record per CDR3 protein. In the table there are some 3,800 distinct CDR3 sequences, about 14% of which are singletons. The receptor source for this set is a human patient who had a liver transplant. The T cells may partly be graft donor cells. The CDR3 runs from the conserved cysteine through the conserved F or W. The D gene is left open where the match is weak. For some rows the clone size is stated as once, few or many, or as a class when expanded; others skip it.

j_gene | abundance | v_gene | len | d_gene | CDR3aa | CDR3nt
TRBJ1-5 | NA | TRBV25-1 | 14 | NA | CASGAGGSNQPQHF | TGTGCCAGCGGGGCGGGGGGTAGCAATCAGCCCCAGCATTTT
TRBJ2-7 | medium-sized | TRBV5-6 | 12 | NA | CASSSLINEQYF | TGTGCCAGCAGCTCCTTGATAAACGAGCAGTACTTC
TRBJ2-7 | medium-sized | TRBV29-1 | 13 | NA | CSATAEYPYEQYF | TGCAGCGCCACCGCGGAGTACCCCTACGAGCAGTACTTC
TRBJ1-5 | medium-sized | TRBV12-3/TRBV12-4 | 16 | TRBD1 | CASSQEGQGMVQPQHF | TGTGCCAGCAGCCAAGAGGGACAGGGAATGGTTCAGCCCCAGCATTTT
TRBJ2-7 | many | TRBV28 | 13 | NA | CASTPGSTYEQYF | TGTGCCAGCACCCCGGGCTCGACCTACGAGCAGTACTTC
TRBJ2-7 | NA | TRBV13 | 15 | NA | CASSSRLGSLGEQYF | TGTGCCAGCAGCTCGCGTCTAGGGTCTCTTGGGGAGCAGTACTTC
TRBJ1-2 | medium-sized | TRBV28 | 14 | NA | CASSLSGIYYGYTF | TGTGCCAGCAGTCTATCCGGGATCTACTATGGCTACACCTTC
TRBJ1-5 | medium-sized | TRBV27 | 13 | NA | CASSFRGNQPQHF | TGTGCCAGCAGTTTTAGGGGGAATCAGCCCCAGCATTTT
TRBJ2-7 | medium-sized | TRBV6-2/TRBV6-3 | 15 | NA | CASSTPRGDHYEQYF | TGTGCCAGCAGTACCCCCAGGGGGGACCACTACGAGCAGTACTTC
TRBJ1-5 | medium-sized | TRBV12-3/TRBV12-4 | 15 | TRBD1 | CASSNDRGTFQPQHF | TGTGCCAGCAGTAATGACAGGGGAACTTTTCAGCCCCAGCATTTT
TRBJ1-2 | medium-sized | TRBV20-1 | 14 | TRBD1 | CSARKDRELDGYTF | TGCAGTGCTAGGAAGGACAGGGAATTGGATGGCTACACCTTC
TRBJ1-1 | medium-sized | TRBV29-1 | 15 | NA | CSVFAGPPMNTEAFF | TGCAGCGTCTTCGCGGGGCCCCCTATGAACACTGAAGCTTTCTTT
TRBJ2-5 | medium-sized | TRBV18 | 14 | NA | CASSPGVGEKTQYF | TGTGCCAGCTCACCAGGGGTCGGGGAAAAGACCCAGTACTTC
TRBJ2-1 | medium-sized | TRBV5-4 | 14 | NA | CASSVRDRNNEQFF | TGTGCCAGCAGTGTCCGGGACCGAAACAATGAGCAGTTCTTC
TRBJ2-1 | medium-sized | TRBV19 | 17 | TRBD2 | CASSPDLASGRHNEQFF | TGTGCCAGTAGTCCCGATTTGGCTAGCGGGAGACACAATGAGCAGTTCTTC
TRBJ1-1 | medium-sized | TRBV19 | 14 | NA | CASRVMSGNTEAFF | TGTGCCAGTAGGGTCATGAGTGGGAACACTGAAGCTTTCTTT
TRBJ1-5 | medium-sized | TRBV5-6 | 15 | NA | CASSFGTAYNQPQHF | TGTGCCAGCAGCTTCGGGACTGCCTACAATCAGCCCCAGCATTTT
TRBJ2-1 | NA | TRBV20-1 | 14 | NA | CSARALADTNEQFF | TGCAGTGCTAGAGCACTAGCAGACACCAATGAGCAGTTCTTC
TRBJ1-1 | few | TRBV28 | 14 | TRBD1 | CASVDRDLNTEAFF | TGTGCCAGCGTAGACAGGGACCTGAACACTGAAGCTTTCTTT
TRBJ2-2 | medium-sized | TRBV19 | 14 | NA | CASSTPADTGELFF | TGTGCCAGTAGTACCCCTGCGGACACCGGGGAGCTGTTTTTT
TRBJ2-7 | NA | TRBV20-1 | 15 | TRBD1 | CSASLLGQAPYEQYF | TGCAGTGCTAGTCTTTTGGGACAGGCCCCCTACGAGCAGTACTTC
TRBJ2-2 | few | TRBV27 | 15 | NA | CASSLGGVGTGELFF | TGTGCCAGCAGTTTAGGAGGGGTAGGCACCGGGGAGCTGTTTTTT
TRBJ2-1 | medium-sized | TRBV6-5 | 15 | NA | CASTSPRWSYNEQFF | TGTGCCAGCACTTCTCCGCGGTGGTCCTACAATGAGCAGTTCTTC
TRBJ1-2 | medium-sized | TRBV7-3 | 23 | TRBD1 | CASSLIRTLMSAQGAWVNYGYTF | TGTGCCAGCAGCTTAATCCGAACTTTAATGAGCGCGCAGGGGGCATGGGTTAACTATGGCTACACCTTC
TRBJ2-1 | NA | TRBV30 | 12 | NA | CAWNGASNEQFF | TGTGCCTGGAACGGGGCGAGCAATGAGCAGTTCTTC
TRBJ1-1 | NA | TRBV27 | 14 | NA | CASSPGAVGAGAFF | TGTGCCAGCAGTCCGGGCGCGGTGGGAGCGGGAGCTTTCTTT
TRBJ1-5 | medium-sized | TRBV9 | 15 | NA | CASSVAGRDNQPQHF | TGTGCCAGCAGCGTAGCGGGGCGCGACAATCAGCCCCAGCATTTT
TRBJ2-7 | medium-sized | TRBV20-1 | 14 | TRBD1 | CSAPARDRAYEQYF | TGCAGTGCCCCCGCCCGGGACAGAGCCTACGAGCAGTACTTC
TRBJ1-2 | medium-sized | TRBV28 | 15 | TRBD1 | CASSLEGDSWHGYTF | TGTGCCAGCAGTTTGGAGGGGGACAGTTGGCATGGCTACACCTTC
TRBJ2-7 | medium-sized | TRBV27 | 15 | TRBD1 | CASTPGRGPSYEQYF | TGTGCCAGCACCCCTGGCAGGGGGCCCTCCTACGAGCAGTACTTC
TRBJ1-1 | NA | TRBV27 | 13 | NA | CASSVRGAFSAFF | TGTGCCAGCAGTGTAAGGGGCGCGTTCTCAGCTTTCTTT
TRBJ2-7 | many | TRBV7-9 | 12 | NA | CASSQDSYEQYF | TGTGCCAGCAGCCAGGACAGCTACGAGCAGTACTTC
TRBJ1-4 | NA | TRBV6-5 | 15 | TRBD1 | CASRTGTGPYEKLFF | TGTGCCAGCAGGACCGGGACAGGGCCCTACGAAAAACTGTTTTTT
TRBJ2-7 | medium-sized | TRBV27 | 13 | TRBD2 | CASSFGEGYEQYF | TGTGCCAGCAGTTTTGGGGAGGGATACGAGCAGTACTTC
TRBJ2-1 | few | TRBV20-1 | 15 | TRBD2 | CSARVWEGSYNEQFF | TGCAGTGCTAGAGTGTGGGAGGGGTCCTACAATGAGCAGTTCTTC
TRBJ1-3 | large | TRBV27 | 14 | NA | CASSRSGYGNTIYF | TGTGCCAGCAGCCGATCGGGGTACGGAAACACCATATATTTT
TRBJ2-6 | many | TRBV28 | 16 | NA | CASSFGQHAGANVLTF | TGTGCCAGCAGTTTCGGGCAGCACGCCGGGGCCAACGTCCTGACTTTC
TRBJ2-2 | medium-sized | TRBV27 | 13 | NA | CASSLSPMLRLFF | TGTGCCAGCAGTTTATCGCCCATGTTGCGACTGTTTTTT
TRBJ1-4 | few | TRBV25-1 | 16 | NA | CASSEEMGPPGEKLFF | TGTGCCAGCAGTGAGGAGATGGGACCCCCGGGTGAAAAACTGTTTTTT
TRBJ2-7 | NA | TRBV5-5 | 12 | TRBD1 | CASSFTGDEQYF | TGTGCCAGCAGCTTTACAGGGGACGAGCAGTACTTC
TRBJ1-4 | medium-sized | TRBV27 | 17 | TRBD1 | CASSPRRRQGMDEKLFF | TGTGCCAGCAGTCCGAGACGAAGACAGGGAATGGATGAAAAACTGTTTTTT
TRBJ1-1 | NA | TRBV29-1 | 11 | NA | CSVLQGAEAFF | TGCAGCGTCCTACAGGGCGCTGAAGCTTTCTTT
TRBJ1-5 | medium-sized | TRBV28 | 14 | TRBD1 | CASSLETGVQPQHF | TGTGCCAGCAGTTTAGAGACAGGGGTCCAGCCCCAGCATTTT
TRBJ2-7 | medium-sized | TRBV19 | 14 | NA | CASSPRQFTYEQYF | TGTGCCAGTAGTCCGAGACAGTTTACCTACGAGCAGTACTTC
TRBJ1-5 | medium-sized | TRBV6-5 | 14 | TRBD1 | CASSPRTGAQPQHF | TGTGCCAGCAGTCCCCGGACAGGGGCCCAGCCCCAGCATTTT
TRBJ2-1 | medium-sized | TRBV27 | 15 | NA | CASRPGGTQYNEQFF | TGTGCCAGCAGACCTGGGGGGACTCAGTACAATGAGCAGTTCTTC
TRBJ1-2 | NA | TRBV4-1 | 20 | NA | CASSQGGILGRAGEDYGYTF | TGCGCCAGCAGCCAAGGGGGGATCCTGGGTAGGGCAGGGGAAGACTATGGCTACACCTTC
TRBJ2-3 | NA | TRBV28 | 15 | NA | CASSLSGFSTDTQYF | TGTGCCAGCAGTTTATCCGGATTCAGCACAGATACGCAGTATTTT
TRBJ1-3 | large | TRBV29-1 | 12 | NA | CSAPGEGNTIYF | TGCAGCGCTCCAGGAGAGGGTAACACCATATATTTT
TRBJ1-6 | medium-sized | TRBV30 | 11 | NA | CAWSHLLPLHF | TGTGCCTGGAGCCACCTTCTACCCCTCCACTTT